Listed below are T cell receptor beta chains from one sample, sequenced in a study of early T cells in non-severe SARS-CoV-2 infection. TCRdb re-called the 5' RACE reads with MiXCR, one entry per CDR3 protein. This sample carries 90,000 to 120,000 distinct CDR3 sequences, more than 9.5% of them seen once, and the ten largest clones take 6.5% to 8%. Sequenced: whole blood. The receptors come from an adult who was a healthcare worker with PCR-confirmed SARS-CoV-2 infection or an uninfected control (not recorded which). CDR3s include the opening cysteine and the closing phenylalanine or tryptophan. A D gene is named only where the DNA matches it firmly. Size tells how often a clone was seen (once, few, many) or the class of an expanded clone, and some rows leave it out.

clone_size	d_call	v_call	j_call	cdr3_aa	cdr3_nt
few	NA	TRBV10-2	TRBJ2-1	CASSEARNEQFF	TGCGCCAGCAGTGAAGCCCGCAATGAGCAGTTCTTC
NA	TRBD1	TRBV7-6	TRBJ2-7	CASSLGGQGVYEQYF	TGTGCCAGCAGCTTAGGAGGACAGGGGGTCTACGAGCAGTACTTC
many	NA	TRBV12-3/TRBV12-4	TRBJ2-7	CASTPFYEQYF	TGTGCCAGCACCCCTTTCTACGAGCAGTACTTC
many	NA	TRBV20-1	TRBJ1-2	CSARDRVEWDGYTF	TGCAGTGCTAGAGATCGGGTGGAATGGGATGGCTACACCTTC
NA	TRBD1	TRBV29-1	TRBJ2-3	CSLMGQAGGTDTQYF	TGCAGCCTTATGGGACAGGCCGGGGGCACAGATACGCAGTATTTT
many	TRBD1	TRBV19	TRBJ2-2	CASQTGWNTGELFF	TGTGCCAGCCAGACAGGGTGGAACACCGGGGAGCTGTTTTTT
NA	TRBD2	TRBV6-6	TRBJ2-1	CASSYPSGRRYEQFF	TGTGCCAGCAGTTACCCTAGCGGGAGAAGGTATGAGCAGTTCTTC
NA	NA	TRBV29-1	TRBJ2-3	CSVEGMRIDTQYF	TGCAGCGTTGAGGGAATGAGAATAGATACGCAGTATTTT
NA	NA	TRBV7-9	TRBJ2-7	CASSLAALGSGAYEQYF	TGTGCCAGCAGCTTAGCTGCGTTGGGTAGCGGAGCCTACGAGCAGTACTTC
many	TRBD2	TRBV20-1	TRBJ2-7	CSARGQRELHEQYF	TGCAGTGCTAGAGGCCAGCGGGAGCTCCACGAGCAGTACTTC
NA	NA	TRBV10-3	TRBJ2-1	CAIRAMMGYEQFF	TGTGCCATCAGGGCGATGATGGGGTATGAGCAGTTCTTC
NA	NA	TRBV7-8	TRBJ2-1	CASSPRAGRYNEQFF	TGTGCCAGCAGCCCAAGGGCGGGAAGGTACAATGAGCAGTTCTTC
many	NA	TRBV5-1	TRBJ1-3	CASSPRSGNTIYF	TGCGCCAGCAGCCCGAGGTCTGGAAACACCATATATTTT
NA	TRBD1	TRBV7-9	TRBJ1-6	CASSVGQSNNSPLHF	TGTGCCAGCAGCGTGGGACAGTCGAATAATTCACCCCTCCACTTT
NA	NA	TRBV29-1	TRBJ1-1	CSVRVSNTEAFF	TGCAGCGTCCGTGTTTCGAACACTGAAGCTTTCTTT
many	TRBD2	TRBV19	TRBJ2-4	CAVGGGAKNIQYF	TGTGCCGTAGGCGGGGGGGCCAAAAACATTCAGTACTTC
NA	NA	TRBV12-3/TRBV12-4	TRBJ1-1	CASSFGSEAFF	TGTGCCAGCAGTTTTGGATCCGAAGCTTTCTTT
NA	NA	TRBV3-1	TRBJ2-1	CASSLRPNSGNEQFF	TGTGCCAGCAGCCTCCGGCCCAACTCCGGGAATGAGCAGTTCTTC
NA	TRBD1	TRBV28	TRBJ1-2	CASNREDRERGYTF	TGTGCCAGCAATAGAGAGGACAGGGAGCGAGGCTACACCTTC
many	NA	TRBV6-2/TRBV6-3	TRBJ2-4	CASSQGPINIQYF	TGTGCCAGCAGCCAGGGGCCTATTAACATTCAGTACTTC
NA	NA	TRBV19	TRBJ2-2	CASTPLTGELFF	TGTGCCAGTACCCCACTGACCGGGGAGCTGTTTTTT
NA	TRBD1	TRBV19	TRBJ2-7	CASSVQGTSYEQYF	TGTGCCAGTAGTGTACAGGGGACCAGCTACGAGCAGTACTTC
few	NA	TRBV23-1	TRBJ1-5	CASSHFDRRNQPQHF	TGCGCCAGCAGTCACTTCGACAGACGCAATCAGCCCCAGCATTTT
few	TRBD1	TRBV18	TRBJ2-7	CASSPPGQGVGYEQYF	TGTGCCAGCTCACCCCCCGGACAGGGAGTCGGGTACGAGCAGTACTTC
NA	NA	TRBV7-6	TRBJ2-5	CASSFGASNQETQYF	TGTGCCAGCAGCTTCGGAGCGTCGAATCAAGAGACCCAGTACTTC
many	TRBD2	TRBV24-1	TRBJ2-3	CATSAPTGVGGRDTQYF	TGTGCCACCAGTGCCCCCACGGGGGTCGGCGGGAGAGATACGCAGTATTTT
many	TRBD2	TRBV20-1	TRBJ2-1	CSAPIAGTVYNEQFF	TGCAGTGCTCCCATAGCGGGAACAGTCTACAATGAGCAGTTCTTC